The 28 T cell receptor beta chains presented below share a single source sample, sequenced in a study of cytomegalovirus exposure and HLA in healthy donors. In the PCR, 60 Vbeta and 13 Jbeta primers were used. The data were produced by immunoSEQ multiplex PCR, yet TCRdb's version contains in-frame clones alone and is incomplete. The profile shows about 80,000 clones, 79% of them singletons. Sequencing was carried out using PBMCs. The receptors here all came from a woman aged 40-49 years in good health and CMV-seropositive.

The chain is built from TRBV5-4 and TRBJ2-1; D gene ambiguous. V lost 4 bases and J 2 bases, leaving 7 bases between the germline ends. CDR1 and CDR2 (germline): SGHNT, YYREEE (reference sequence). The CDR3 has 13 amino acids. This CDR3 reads CASSQETYNEQFF. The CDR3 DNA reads TGTGCCAGCAGCCAAGAGACCTACAATGAGCAGTTCTTC.

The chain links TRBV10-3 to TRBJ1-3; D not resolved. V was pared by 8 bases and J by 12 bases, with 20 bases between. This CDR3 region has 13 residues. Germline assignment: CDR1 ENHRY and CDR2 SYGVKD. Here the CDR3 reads CAILREQTSVIYF. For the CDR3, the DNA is TGTGCCATCCTTCGAGAACAGACAAGTGTCATATATTTT.

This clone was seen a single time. In nucleotides, the CDR3 is TGTGCCTGGAGTGTGACAGGGAACAATGAGCAGTTCTTC. It specifies CAWSVTGNNEQFF. The chain couples TRBV30 to TRBJ2-1; 7 bases line up with TRBD1. After removal of 0 bases from V and 5 bases from J, the junction contained 1 base not matched to a gene. The CDR3 is 13 residues long. CDR1 is GTSNPN and CDR2 is SVGIG in the germline V gene (reference sequence). The full variable domain, completed using reference TRBV30 and TRBJ2-1, is SQTIHQWPATLVQPVGSPLSLECTVEGTSNPNLYWYRQAAGRGLQLLFYSVGIGQISSEVPQNLSASRPQDRQFILSSKKLLLSDSGFYLCAWSVTGNNEQFFGPGTRLTVL.

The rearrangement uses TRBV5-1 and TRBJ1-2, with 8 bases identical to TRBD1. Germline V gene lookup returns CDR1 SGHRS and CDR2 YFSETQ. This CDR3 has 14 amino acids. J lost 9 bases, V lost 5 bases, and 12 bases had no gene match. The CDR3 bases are TGCGCCAGCAGATCGCTTCCCGGGACAGGAAGCTACACCTTC. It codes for CASRSLPGTGSYTF.

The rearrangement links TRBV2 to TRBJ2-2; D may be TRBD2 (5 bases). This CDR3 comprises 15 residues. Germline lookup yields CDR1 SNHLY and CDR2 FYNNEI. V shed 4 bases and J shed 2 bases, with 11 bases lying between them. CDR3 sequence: CASSVDGVNTGELFF. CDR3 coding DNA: TGTGCCAGCAGTGTGGACGGGGTTAACACCGGGGAGCTGTTTTTT.

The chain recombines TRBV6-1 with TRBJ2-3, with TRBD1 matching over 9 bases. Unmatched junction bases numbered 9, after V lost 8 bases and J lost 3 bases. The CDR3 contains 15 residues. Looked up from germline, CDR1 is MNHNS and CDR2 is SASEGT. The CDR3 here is CASWQGTGLTDTQYF. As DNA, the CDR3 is TGTGCCAGCTGGCAAGGGACAGGGTTGACAGATACGCAGTATTTT.

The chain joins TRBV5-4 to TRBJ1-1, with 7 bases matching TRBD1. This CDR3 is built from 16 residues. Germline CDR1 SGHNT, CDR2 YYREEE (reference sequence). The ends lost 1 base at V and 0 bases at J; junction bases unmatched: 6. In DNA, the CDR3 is TGTGCCAGCAGCTTGCCGGGACAGAACATGAACACTGAAGCTTTCTTT. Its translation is CASSLPGQNMNTEAFF.

CDR3 in amino acids: CASSLDPPGNTEAFF. CDR3 bases: TGTGCCAGCAGCTTGGACCCGCCAGGAAACACTGAAGCTTTCTTT. V and J are TRBV5-8 and TRBJ1-1; the D is unclear. The CDR3 totals 15 residues. The V gene lost 0 bases and the J gene lost 2 bases, with 11 bases spanning the gap. In germline, CDR1 is SGHTS, CDR2 YDEGEE.

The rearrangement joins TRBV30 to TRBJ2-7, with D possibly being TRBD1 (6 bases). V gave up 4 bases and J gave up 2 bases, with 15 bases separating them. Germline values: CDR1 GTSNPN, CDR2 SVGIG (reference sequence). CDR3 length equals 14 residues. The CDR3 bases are TGTGCCTGGACCAGGGGCAGCCCGCCCTACGAGCAGTACTTC. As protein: CAWTRGSPPYEQYF.

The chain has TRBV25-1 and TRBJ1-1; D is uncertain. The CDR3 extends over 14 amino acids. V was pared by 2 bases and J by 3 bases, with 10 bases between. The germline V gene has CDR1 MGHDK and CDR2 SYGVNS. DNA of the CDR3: TGTGCCAGCAGTGAACCTGGCGGGGACACTGAAGCTTTCTTT. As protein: CASSEPGGDTEAFF.

CDR3 DNA: TGTGCCAGCAGGTCCGGGGGCTCCTACGAGCAGTACTTC. This gives the protein CASRSGGSYEQYF. The chain recombines TRBV7-9 with TRBJ2-7, with D maybe TRBD2 (6 bases). Trimming took 6 bases from V and 0 from J, leaving 9 bases between them. CDR3 length: 13 residues. Per the germline V gene, CDR1 is SEHNR and CDR2 is FQNEAQ (reference sequence).

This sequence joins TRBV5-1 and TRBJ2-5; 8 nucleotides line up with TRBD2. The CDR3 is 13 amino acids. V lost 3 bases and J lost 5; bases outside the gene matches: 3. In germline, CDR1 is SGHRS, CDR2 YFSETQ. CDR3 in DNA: TGCGCCAGCAGCTCGGGGGGGCTCGAGACCCAGTACTTC. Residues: CASSSGGLETQYF.

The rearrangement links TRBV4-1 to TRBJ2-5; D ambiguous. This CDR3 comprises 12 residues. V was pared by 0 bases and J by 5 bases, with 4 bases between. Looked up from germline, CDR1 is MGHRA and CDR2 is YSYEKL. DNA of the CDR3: TGCGCCAGCAGCCAAGATGAGGAGACCCAGTACTTC. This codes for CASSQDEETQYF.

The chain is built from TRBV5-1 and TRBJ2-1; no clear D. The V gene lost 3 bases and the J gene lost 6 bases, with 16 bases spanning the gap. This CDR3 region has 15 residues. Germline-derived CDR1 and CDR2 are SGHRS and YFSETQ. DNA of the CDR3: TGCGCCAGCAGCTCTACTACGACTCTTCGCAATGAGCAGTTCTTC. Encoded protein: CASSSTTTLRNEQFF.

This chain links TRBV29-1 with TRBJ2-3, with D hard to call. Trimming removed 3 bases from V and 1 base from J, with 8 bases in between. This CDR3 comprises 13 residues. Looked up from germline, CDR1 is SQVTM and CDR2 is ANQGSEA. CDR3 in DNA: TGCAGCGTTGAGGGTACAGGCACAGATACGCAGTATTTT. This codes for CSVEGTGTDTQYF.

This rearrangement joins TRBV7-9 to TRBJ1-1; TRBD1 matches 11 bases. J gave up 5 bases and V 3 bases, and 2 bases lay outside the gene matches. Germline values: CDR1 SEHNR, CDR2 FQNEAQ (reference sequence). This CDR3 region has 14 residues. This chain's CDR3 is CASSLDRGQTEAFF. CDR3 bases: TGTGCCAGCAGCTTGGACAGGGGGCAAACTGAAGCTTTCTTT.

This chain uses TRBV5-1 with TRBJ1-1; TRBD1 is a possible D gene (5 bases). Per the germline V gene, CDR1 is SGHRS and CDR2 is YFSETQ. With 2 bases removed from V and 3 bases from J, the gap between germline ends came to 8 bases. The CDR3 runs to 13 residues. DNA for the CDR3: TGCGCCAGCAGCTTCGGGGGAGACACTGAAGCTTTCTTT. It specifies CASSFGGDTEAFF.

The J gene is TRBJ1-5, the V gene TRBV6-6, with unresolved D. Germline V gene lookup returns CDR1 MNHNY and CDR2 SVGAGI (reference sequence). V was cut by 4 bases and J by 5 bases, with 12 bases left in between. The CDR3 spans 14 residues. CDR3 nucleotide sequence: TGTGCCAGCAGTTCACCAGGAGGCTATCAGCCCCAGCATTTT. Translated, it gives CASSSPGGYQPQHF.

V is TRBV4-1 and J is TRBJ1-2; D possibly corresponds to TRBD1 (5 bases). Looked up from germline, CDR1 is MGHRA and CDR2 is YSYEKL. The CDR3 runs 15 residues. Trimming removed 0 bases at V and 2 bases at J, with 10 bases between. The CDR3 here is CASSQDPGINYGYTF. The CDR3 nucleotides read TGCGCCAGCAGCCAAGATCCAGGGATCAACTATGGCTACACCTTC.

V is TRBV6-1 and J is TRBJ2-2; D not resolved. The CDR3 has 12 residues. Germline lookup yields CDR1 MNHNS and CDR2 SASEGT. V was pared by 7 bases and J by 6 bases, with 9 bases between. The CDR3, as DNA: TGTGCCAGCAACTTCGTGGCCGGGGAGCTGTTTTTT. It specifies CASNFVAGELFF.

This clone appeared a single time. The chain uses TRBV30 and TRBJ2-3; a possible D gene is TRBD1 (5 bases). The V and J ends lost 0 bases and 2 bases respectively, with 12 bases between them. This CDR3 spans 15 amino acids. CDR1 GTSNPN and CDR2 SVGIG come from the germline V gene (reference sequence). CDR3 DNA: TGTGCCTGGAGTGTAGGCAGGGCTACCACAGATACGCAGTATTTT. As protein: CAWSVGRATTDTQYF. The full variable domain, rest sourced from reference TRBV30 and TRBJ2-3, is SQTIHQWPATLVQPVGSPLSLECTVEGTSNPNLYWYRQAAGRGLQLLFYSVGIGQISSEVPQNLSASRPQDRQFILSSKKLLLSDSGFYLCAWSVGRATTDTQYFGPGTRLTVL.

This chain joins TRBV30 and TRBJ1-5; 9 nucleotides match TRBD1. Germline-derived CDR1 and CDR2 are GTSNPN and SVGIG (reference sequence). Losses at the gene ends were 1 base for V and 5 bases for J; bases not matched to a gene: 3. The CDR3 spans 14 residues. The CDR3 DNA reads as TGTGCCTGGAGTGCGGGACAGGGTCATCAGCCCCAGCATTTT. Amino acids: CAWSAGQGHQPQHF.

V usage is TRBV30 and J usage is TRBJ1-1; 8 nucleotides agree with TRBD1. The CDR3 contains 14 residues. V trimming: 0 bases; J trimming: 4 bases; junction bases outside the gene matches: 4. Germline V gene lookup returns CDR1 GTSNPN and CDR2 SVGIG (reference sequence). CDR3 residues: CAWSVTTGVTEAFF. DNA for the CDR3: TGTGCCTGGAGTGTGACGACAGGGGTCACTGAAGCTTTCTTT. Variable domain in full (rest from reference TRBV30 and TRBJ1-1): SQTIHQWPATLVQPVGSPLSLECTVEGTSNPNLYWYRQAAGRGLQLLFYSVGIGQISSEVPQNLSASRPQDRQFILSSKKLLLSDSGFYLCAWSVTTGVTEAFFGQGTRLTVV.

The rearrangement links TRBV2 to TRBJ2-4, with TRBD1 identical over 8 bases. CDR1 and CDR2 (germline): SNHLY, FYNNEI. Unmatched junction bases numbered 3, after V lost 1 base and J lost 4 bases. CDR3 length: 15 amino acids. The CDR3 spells CASSEGRGPKNIQYF. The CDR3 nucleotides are TGTGCCAGCAGTGAAGGCAGGGGGCCAAAAAACATTCAGTACTTC.

CDR3 sequence reads: CASSGLGRRLNTEAFF. CDR3 nucleotides: TGTGCCAGCAGTGGTCTTGGAAGGAGACTGAACACTGAAGCTTTCTTT. J is TRBJ1-1 and V is TRBV2; unclear D gene. The CDR3 contains 16 residues. V gave up 4 bases and J gave up 0 bases, with 15 bases separating them. In germline, CDR1 is SNHLY, CDR2 FYNNEI.

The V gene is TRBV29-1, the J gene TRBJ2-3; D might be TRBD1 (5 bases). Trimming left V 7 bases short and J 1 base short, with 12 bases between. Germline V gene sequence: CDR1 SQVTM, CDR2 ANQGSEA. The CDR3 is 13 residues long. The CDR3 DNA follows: TGCAGCGCCTGGGGCGAGGGCACAGATACGCAGTATTTT. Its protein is CSAWGEGTDTQYF.

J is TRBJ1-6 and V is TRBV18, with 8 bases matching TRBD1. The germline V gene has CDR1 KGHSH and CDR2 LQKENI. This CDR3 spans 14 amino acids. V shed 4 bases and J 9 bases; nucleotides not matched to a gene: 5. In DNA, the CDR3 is TGTGCCAGCTCACAAGACAGGGGTATTTCACCCCTCCACTTT. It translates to CASSQDRGISPLHF.

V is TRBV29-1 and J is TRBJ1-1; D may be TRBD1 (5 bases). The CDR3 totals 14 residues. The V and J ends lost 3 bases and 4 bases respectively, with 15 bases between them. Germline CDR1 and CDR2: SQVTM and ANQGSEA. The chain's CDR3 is CSVDQGRFTTEAFF. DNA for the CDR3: TGCAGCGTTGATCAGGGTCGTTTTACCACTGAAGCTTTCTTT.